A single TCR beta chain is shown here with its context. The assay was immunoSEQ multiplex PCR, and TCRdb's table has in-frame clones only and misses some. The table records about 130,000 clones, 74% of them present only once. The entry originates in a study of blood T cell repertoires in COVID-19. Study information: Both acute and convalescent COVID-19 samples were obtained from the United States, Italy and Spain.

Germline V lookup: CDR1 MDHEN, CDR2 SYDVKM. CDR3 size: 15 residues. With 3 bases removed from V and 7 bases from J, the gap between germline ends came to 15 bases. Recruited during active infection, patients (from Seattle) were subsequently followed longitudinally. The TCR was taken from an elderly man with COVID-19, enrolled during active disease. The chain is built from TRBV28 and TRBJ2-2; D possibly corresponds to TRBD1 (8 bases). The sample taken for sequencing was peripheral blood. The CDR3 DNA reads as TGTGCCAGCAGTTTTTTGACAGGGGAGGGCGGGGAGCTGTTTTTT. Residues: CASSFLTGEGGELFF. The full variable domain, its missing parts supplied by reference TRBV28 and TRBJ2-2, is DVKVTQSSRYLVKRTGEKVFLECVQDMDHENMFWYRQDPGLGLRLIYFSYDVKMKEKGDIPEGYSVSREKKERFSLILESASTNQTSMYLCASSFLTGEGGELFFGEGSRLTVL.